This T cell receptor beta chain stems from a study of T cells in Graves' hyperthyroidism and ophthalmopathy. This clonotype was seen a handful of times. RNA transcripts served as the template for amplifying TCR beta CDR3 regions. The HTBI primer set drove a first-round RT-PCR of the TCR CDR3. TCRdb processed the multiplex PCR reads anew with MiXCR; each CDR3 protein has one entry. The data contain approximately 600,000 distinct CDR3 sequences, about a fifth of them singletons. The TCR was taken from a man aged 30-40 years with Graves' ophthalmopathy. Sequencing was performed on blood.

CDR3 sequence (DNA): TGTGCCAGCGGTAACATCCTACTGGCCACCTACGAGCAGTACTTC. This sequence encodes CASGNILLATYEQYF. This chain connects TRBV27 to TRBJ2-7, with D hard to call. V lost 8 bases and J lost 2, with 19 bases in between. This CDR3 region has 15 residues. Germline V gene data show CDR1 as MNHEY and CDR2 as SMNVEV (reference sequence).